The 18 T cell receptor beta chains given below trace back to one sample, sequenced in a study of blood T cell repertoires in COVID-19 (dated by TCRdb to 2020 to 2021). The library was obtained by the immunoSEQ multiplex PCR assay. TCRdb limited this immuneACCESS table to in-frame rearrangements with V and J called. A share of clones is missing; checked studies link under half to unresolved V genes, and the rest is unexplained. Counted in this sample were some 20,000 clones; over 75% of them appeared once. Together, the top ten hold roughly 5.5% of the sample. Sequencing was performed on peripheral blood. All receptors derive from a human donor in a cohort sampled during active COVID-19.

V gene TRBV4-2 combines with J gene TRBJ1-4; TRBD1 matches at 7 bases. Trimming removed 4 bases from V and 5 bases from J; junction bases left unmatched: 4. CDR1 is LGHNA and CDR2 is YNFKEQ in the germline V gene. The CDR3 is 14 amino acids. The CDR3 here is CASSLAGGNEKLFF. DNA of the CDR3: TGTGCCAGCAGCCTGGCAGGGGGAAATGAAAAACTGTTTTTT.

This chain uses TRBV7-9 with TRBJ1-1, with 8 bases fitting TRBD1. J lost 4 bases, V lost 3 bases, and 4 bases had no gene match. This CDR3 contains 14 residues. Looked up from germline, CDR1 is SEHNR and CDR2 is FQNEAQ (reference sequence). The CDR3 DNA sequence: TGTGCCAGCAGCTTGACAGGGGTAGGCACTGAAGCTTTCTTT. Its protein product is CASSLTGVGTEAFF.

V and J are TRBV28 and TRBJ1-1; D possibly corresponds to TRBD1 (6 bases). The CDR3 length is 12 residues. The germline CDR1 and CDR2 sequences are MDHEN and SYDVKM. The V gene lost 6 bases and the J gene lost 10 bases, with 15 bases spanning the gap. CDR3 region: CASSTGTVGAFF. The CDR3 DNA is TGTGCCAGCAGCACAGGGACCGTTGGAGCTTTCTTT. Variable domain in full (rest from reference TRBV28 and TRBJ1-1): DVKVTQSSRYLVKRTGEKVFLECVQDMDHENMFWYRQDPGLGLRLIYFSYDVKMKEKGDIPEGYSVSREKKERFSLILESASTNQTSMYLCASSTGTVGAFFGQGTRLTVV.

The chain combines TRBV5-6 with TRBJ2-7; 8 bases fit TRBD1. Germline trimming cut 2 bases from V and 5 bases from J; bases unmatched to any gene: 9. CDR3 length: 15 amino acids. Per germline, CDR1 SGHDT and CDR2 YYEEEE. DNA of the CDR3: TGTGCCAGCAGCTTCCAGACAGGGGCCGTCCACGAGCAGTACTTC. It specifies CASSFQTGAVHEQYF.

Only one count was recorded for this clone. V is TRBV10-3 and J is TRBJ1-1; TRBD1 agrees at 9 bases. This CDR3 contains 13 residues. The germline V gene has CDR1 ENHRY and CDR2 SYGVKD. The ends lost 7 bases at V and 4 bases at J; junction bases unmatched: 4. DNA of the CDR3: TGTGCCATCAAGGGGACAGGGACCACTGAAGCTTTCTTT. This encodes CAIKGTGTTEAFF.

This rearrangement joins TRBV5-1 to TRBJ2-5, with a weak D call TRBD1 (5 bases). The germline V gene has CDR1 SGHRS and CDR2 YFSETQ. Trimming removed 6 bases from V and 7 bases from J, with 22 bases in between. This CDR3 has 15 residues. In DNA, the CDR3 is TGCGCCAGCAACATGGCAGGGCAGCCGGATGGGACCCAGTACTTC. Protein: CASNMAGQPDGTQYF. Drawing the rest from reference TRBV5-1 and TRBJ2-5, the complete variable domain is KAGVTQTPRYLIKTRGQQVTLSCSPISGHRSVSWYQQTPGQGLQFLFEYFSETQRNKGNFPGRFSGRQFSNSRSEMNVSTLELGDSALYLCASNMAGQPDGTQYFGPGTRLLVL.

The V and J genes are TRBV7-3 and TRBJ2-3; weak D call: TRBD2 (6 bases). Germline V gives CDR1 SGHTA, CDR2 FQGTGA. The CDR3 has 14 residues. The germline V and J ends were trimmed by 3 bases and 3 bases, with 10 bases remaining between them. Here the CDR3 reads CASSFRGETDTQYF. CDR3 bases: TGTGCCAGCAGCTTCCGCGGGGAAACAGATACGCAGTATTTT.

This rearrangement joins TRBV5-1 to TRBJ2-3, with D perhaps matching TRBD1 (6 bases). This CDR3 comprises 15 residues. The germline V and J ends were trimmed by 3 bases and 0 bases, with 11 bases remaining between them. Germline CDR1 is SGHRS and CDR2 is YFSETQ. CDR3 sequence reads: CASSSRGKSTDTQYF. CDR3 DNA: TGCGCCAGCAGCTCGAGGGGGAAAAGCACAGATACGCAGTATTTT.

The chain joins TRBV6-5 to TRBJ2-7; TRBD1 agrees at 9 bases. The germline CDR1 and CDR2 sequences are MNHEY and SVGAGI. The ends lost 6 bases at V and 6 bases at J; junction bases unmatched: 6. The CDR3 extends over 13 amino acids. The CDR3 nucleotides read TGTGCCAGCAGCAAACAGGGGGCGGGCGAGCAGTACTTC. Translated: CASSKQGAGEQYF.

Points on this clone: One end of the junction is discordant with germline, which a read error may explain. The V gene is TRBV30, the J gene TRBJ1-1; no clear D. This CDR3 has 13 residues. The V gene's germline CDR1 is GTSNPN and CDR2 SVGIG (reference sequence). CDR3 coding DNA: TGTGCCTGGAGTACTCCCTCCTCCCCGGGGAAAGTCTTT. It specifies CAWSTPSSPGKVF.

The rearrangement uses TRBV3-1 (or the pseudogene TRBV3-2) and TRBJ1-3; the match to TRBD1 covers 8 bases. Trimming at V came to 1 base and at J to 7 bases, leaving 6 bases not matched to a gene. The CDR3 is made up of 15 amino acids. Germline V gives CDR1 LGHDT, CDR2 YNNKEL (reference sequence). CDR3 sequence (DNA): TGTGCCAGCAGCCAAGGTTGGACAGGGCGGAACACCATATATTTT. This translates into CASSQGWTGRNTIYF.

V usage is TRBV25-1 and J usage is TRBJ2-5; D is perhaps TRBD1 (5 bases). The CDR3 is made up of 15 amino acids. CDR1 MGHDK and CDR2 SYGVNS come from the germline V gene. Trimming removed 4 bases from V and 5 bases from J, with 17 bases in between. CDR3 in amino acids: CASSGWTLMMETQYF. In DNA, the CDR3 is TGTGCCAGCAGTGGCTGGACACTTATGATGGAGACCCAGTACTTC.

This clone was counted once. The chain links TRBV4-2 to TRBJ1-2, with D perhaps TRBD1 (5 bases). V lost 1 base, J lost 7 bases, and 13 bases lay in between. Germline V gene data show CDR1 as LGHNA and CDR2 as YNFKEQ. This CDR3 spans 14 amino acids. Here the CDR3 DNA reads TGTGCCAGCAGCCAAGTGCAAGGGGAGGGTGGCTACACCTTC. Its protein product is CASSQVQGEGGYTF.

V is TRBV10-1 and J is TRBJ2-1; TRBD2 agrees at 16 bases. CDR3 size: 18 residues. The V gene end was trimmed by 6 bases and the J gene end by 9 bases; junction bases not matched to a gene: 14. Germline CDR1 is WNHNN and CDR2 is SYGVQD (reference sequence). CDR3 sequence: CASRMAGTSGRGWGEQFF. The CDR3 region has the DNA TGCGCCAGCAGGATGGCAGGGACTAGCGGGAGGGGTTGGGGTGAGCAGTTCTTC.

The chain uses TRBV20-1 and TRBJ1-1; TRBD1 is a possible D gene (5 bases). The CDR3 runs 11 residues. In germline, CDR1 is DFQATT, CDR2 SNEGSKA (reference sequence). Trimming stripped 7 bases from V and 9 bases from J, with 15 bases between. CDR3 region: CSVSAGTKAFF. For the CDR3, the DNA is TGCAGTGTTTCGGCGGGGACTAAAGCTTTCTTT.

The chain carries TRBV5-6 and TRBJ2-7; 11 bases match TRBD2. V lost 5 bases to trimming and J lost 6 bases; unmatched junction nucleotides: 13. This CDR3 contains 16 residues. The V gene's germline CDR1 is SGHDT and CDR2 YYEEEE. In DNA, the CDR3 is TGTGCCAGCAGTATGATTTTGTTAGCGGGAGGGAGCGAGCAGTACTTC. Translation: CASSMILLAGGSEQYF.

The genes are TRBV3-1 (or the pseudogene TRBV3-2) and TRBJ2-2; 10 bases are a match to TRBD2. Germline V CDR1 and CDR2: LGHDT, YNNKEL (reference sequence). The CDR3 is 15 residues long. The V and J ends lost 3 bases and 6 bases, in that order; junction bases with no gene match: 4. CDR3: CASSQNLAGAGELFF. The CDR3 DNA follows: TGTGCCAGCAGCCAGAATCTAGCGGGAGCCGGGGAGCTGTTTTTT.

The chain links TRBV25-1 to TRBJ2-5, with TRBD2 matching 7 bases. The CDR3 has 16 amino acids. Trimming took 2 bases from V and 4 from J; bases not matched to a gene: 10. Germline V gives CDR1 MGHDK, CDR2 SYGVNS. The CDR3: CASSEGVAGEGETQYF. CDR3 nucleotides: TGTGCCAGCAGTGAAGGAGTGGCGGGAGAAGGAGAGACCCAGTACTTC.